These T cell receptor beta chains were read from a single sample in a study of metastatic and nonmetastatic thyroid tumors. TCRdb re-clonotyped the PCR reads via MiXCR. The data show 32,000 or so clones, roughly a sixth seen once. What was sequenced was blood. These receptors were obtained from a male donor with papillary thyroid cancer or a benign thyroid nodule (not recorded which). Some clones in this sample may be carry-over from other donors' samples. The conserved cysteine and the conserved F or W are not part of the CDR3 here.

TRBJ1-1	TRBV25-1	ASSELGADTEAF
TRBJ2-2	TRBV2	ASFQGAPNTGELF
TRBJ2-3	TRBV24-1	ATSGSTSGGARDTQY
TRBJ2-6	TRBV27	ASTNIGGAGANVLT
TRBJ2-5	TRBV20-1	SAAGGQRVQETQY
TRBJ1-6	TRBV6-1	ASRTGDISPLH
TRBJ2-1	TRBV29-1	SVDGQTSSGEQF
TRBJ2-3	TRBV6-4	ASSAASTDTQY
TRBJ1-1	TRBV7-2	ASIPGQCRYTEAF
TRBJ1-1	TRBV5-1	ASGRTVLTEAF
TRBJ1-2	TRBV13	ASSLSRTYGYT
TRBJ2-7	TRBV4-1	ASSQGWGPEQY
TRBJ1-2	TRBV5-1	ASRHAERYT
TRBJ1-5	TRBV6-6	ASSYSGGNQPQH
TRBJ1-2	TRBV2	DSTREREGYT
TRBJ2-7	TRBV6-1	APSRPETEFSYEQY
TRBJ1-3	TRBV6-1	ASSVRDRGPGNTIY
TRBJ2-7	TRBV6-5	ASSWALSYEQY
TRBJ2-2	TRBV7-9	ASSLGHTGELF
TRBJ1-6	TRBV5-1	ASSLTDRTNSPLH
TRBJ2-2	TRBV14	ASSQSDRGNTGELF
TRBJ1-5	TRBV6-4	ASSPFPGQGNQPQH
TRBJ2-1	TRBV25-1	ASRDRVDRQF
TRBJ2-3	TRBV6-6	ASSYRQREGRTDTQY
TRBJ1-1	TRBV6-2/TRBV6-3	ASSYVGLTAF
TRBJ1-6	TRBV7-6	ASSPDTNLNSPLH
TRBJ2-2	TRBV29-1	SAGQGVNTGELF
TRBJ2-2	TRBV9	ASSLQGETNTGELF
TRBJ1-6	TRBV10-3	AISRDSYNSPLH
TRBJ2-5	TRBV20-1	SATLGSGRARETQY
TRBJ1-1	TRBV28	AISSVTLIVYSGAF
TRBJ2-5	TRBV11-3	ASSLGGTREETQY
TRBJ2-1	TRBV6-1	ASIRRGASNNEQF
TRBJ2-3	TRBV4-2	ASSPGTSDTDTQY
TRBJ1-1	TRBV28	ASSFPGQAMNTEAF
TRBJ1-5	TRBV2	ASSETEGLPQH
TRBJ2-5	TRBV28	ASSFQGAGPRETQY
TRBJ1-2	TRBV19	ASSIPDSRLNYGYT
TRBJ2-1	TRBV6-1	ASNPQGGGSAIEQF
TRBJ2-1	TRBV6-2/TRBV6-3	ASSSQPGLHSYNEQF
TRBJ2-7	TRBV5-1	ASILQLDRGGEQY
TRBJ2-1	TRBV18	ASSPGLLLNNEQF
TRBJ2-7	TRBV2	ASNGGQLSYEQY
TRBJ2-7	TRBV12-3/TRBV12-4	ASILAPYEQY
TRBJ2-3	TRBV4-1	ASSQGTLGKDTQY
TRBJ2-1	TRBV6-2/TRBV6-3	ASWIRDGSINEQF